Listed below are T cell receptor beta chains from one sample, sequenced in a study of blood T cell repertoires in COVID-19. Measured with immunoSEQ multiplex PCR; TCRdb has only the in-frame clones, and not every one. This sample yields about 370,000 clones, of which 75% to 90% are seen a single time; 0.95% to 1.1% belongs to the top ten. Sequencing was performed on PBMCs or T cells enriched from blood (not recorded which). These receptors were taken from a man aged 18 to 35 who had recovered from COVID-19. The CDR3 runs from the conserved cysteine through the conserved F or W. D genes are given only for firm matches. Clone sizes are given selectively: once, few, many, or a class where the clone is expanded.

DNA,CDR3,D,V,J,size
TGTGCCAGTAGTATGTTCAAGGGACTCTACAACGAGCAGTACTTC,CASSMFKGLYNEQYF,NA,TRBV19,TRBJ2-7,NA
TGTGCCACCCTGTTGCGGGACCGGGATGAAAAACTGTTTTTT,CATLLRDRDEKLFF,NA,TRBV6-5,TRBJ1-4,NA
TGTGCCAGCAGCCGATTCCGGGAAGAAGCTTTCTTT,CASSRFREEAFF,NA,TRBV14,TRBJ1-1,NA
TGTGCCAGCAGCCAAGCGGAGGGAACTGAAGCTTTCTTT,CASSQAEGTEAFF,NA,TRBV3-1/TRBV3-2,TRBJ1-1,NA
TGTGCCAGCGGTACAAGGAACACTGAAGCTTTCTTT,CASGTRNTEAFF,NA,TRBV6-5,TRBJ1-1,NA
TGTGCCACCTCCGAGGGCTGGACCACAGATACGCAGTATTTT,CATSEGWTTDTQYF,NA,TRBV19,TRBJ2-3,NA
TGTGCCAGCAGCTTCAGGGGTGTGGGGCAGCAAGCTTTCTTT,CASSFRGVGQQAFF,NA,TRBV13,TRBJ1-1,NA
TGTGCCAGCAGTGTTGACCGGGGTGAAGCTTTCTTT,CASSVDRGEAFF,NA,TRBV28,TRBJ1-1,NA
TGTGCCAGTAGTATCAATGCGGGCGTCCCACAAGAGACCCAGTACTTC,CASSINAGVPQETQYF,NA,TRBV19,TRBJ2-5,NA
TGTGCCAGCAGCGCAGGACAGATGAACACTGAAGCTTTCTTT,CASSAGQMNTEAFF,NA,TRBV9,TRBJ1-1,NA
TGTGCCAGCAGTGGGAGCGGGGGGGCACTTTTCTTC,CASSGSGGALFF,TRBD2,TRBV2,TRBJ2-1,NA
TGTGCCAGCAGCCCATATTCAGCGGGGACGTTGGAGACCCAGTACTTC,CASSPYSAGTLETQYF,TRBD2,TRBV3-1/TRBV3-2,TRBJ2-5,NA
TGTGCCAGCAGTGACAGGGTAGGCTATGGCTACACCTTC,CASSDRVGYGYTF,NA,TRBV6-1,TRBJ1-2,once
TGTGCCAGTAGTATAGGGACTGCTTACGAGCAGTACTTC,CASSIGTAYEQYF,NA,TRBV19,TRBJ2-7,NA
TGTGCCAGCTCACTTTGGAGCGGTACTAGCGGAGGTTCCAGCTCCTACGAGCAGTACTTC,CASSLWSGTSGGSSSYEQYF,TRBD2,TRBV18,TRBJ2-7,NA
TGTGCCAGCAGAGGCAGGACAGGGACCCCGAGAGCCGAGCAGTACTTC,CASRGRTGTPRAEQYF,TRBD1,TRBV3-1/TRBV3-2,TRBJ2-7,once
TGTGCCAGCAGCTCTAGCAATGAAAAACTGTTTTTT,CASSSSNEKLFF,NA,TRBV11-2,TRBJ1-4,NA
TGCGCCAGCAGCTCTTCATCAGGGGGCGATGGCTACACCTTC,CASSSSSGGDGYTF,TRBD1,TRBV5-1,TRBJ1-2,NA
TGTGCCTGGAGTGTAAGCGGCCAAATAAACTACGAGCAGTACTTC,CAWSVSGQINYEQYF,NA,TRBV30,TRBJ2-7,once
TGTGCCAGCAGCCCGTGGACTAGTGCCGCAGATACGCAGTATTTT,CASSPWTSAADTQYF,TRBD2,TRBV7-9,TRBJ2-3,NA
TGTGCCAGCAGCCCGGGCTGGGGGGGCAATCAGCCCCAGCATTTT,CASSPGWGGNQPQHF,NA,TRBV9,TRBJ1-5,NA
TGTGCCAGCAGCCAAGATGCGGGGAAACGTTATAATTCACCCCTCCACTTT,CASSQDAGKRYNSPLHF,NA,TRBV4-2,TRBJ1-6,NA